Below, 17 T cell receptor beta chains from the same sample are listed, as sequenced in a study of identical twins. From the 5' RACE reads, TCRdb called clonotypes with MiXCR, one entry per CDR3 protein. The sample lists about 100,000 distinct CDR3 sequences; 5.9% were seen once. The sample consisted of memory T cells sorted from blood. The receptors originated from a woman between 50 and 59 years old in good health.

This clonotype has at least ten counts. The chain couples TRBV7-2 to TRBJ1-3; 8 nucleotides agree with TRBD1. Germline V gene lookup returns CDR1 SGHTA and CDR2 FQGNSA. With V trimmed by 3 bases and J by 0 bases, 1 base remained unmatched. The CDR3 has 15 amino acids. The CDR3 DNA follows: TGTGCCAGCAGCTTCACAGGGGGCTCTGGAAACACCATATATTTT. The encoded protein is CASSFTGGSGNTIYF. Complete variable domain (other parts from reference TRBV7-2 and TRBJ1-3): GAGVSQSPSNKVTEKGKDVELRCDPISGHTALYWYRQSLGQGLEFLIYFQGNSAPDKSGLPSDRFSAERTGGSVSTLTIQRTQQEDSAVYLCASSFTGGSGNTIYFGEGSWLTVV.

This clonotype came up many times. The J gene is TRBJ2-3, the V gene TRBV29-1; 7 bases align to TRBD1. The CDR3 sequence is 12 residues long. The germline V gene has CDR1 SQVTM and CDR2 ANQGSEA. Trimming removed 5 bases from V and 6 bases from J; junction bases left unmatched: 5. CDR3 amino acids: CSVKGAKDTQYF. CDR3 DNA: TGCAGCGTTAAGGGGGCGAAGGATACGCAGTATTTT.

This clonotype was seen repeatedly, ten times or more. The DNA for the CDR3 is TGCAGCTCCTCGGACAGGGGCCGGTACAATGAGCAGTTCTTC. This codes for CSSSDRGRYNEQFF. V usage is TRBV29-1 and J usage is TRBJ2-1; 9 bases line up with TRBD1. CDR3 length: 14 amino acids. Trimming took 8 bases from V and 4 from J; bases not matched to a gene: 9. Germline V CDR1 and CDR2: SQVTM, ANQGSEA.

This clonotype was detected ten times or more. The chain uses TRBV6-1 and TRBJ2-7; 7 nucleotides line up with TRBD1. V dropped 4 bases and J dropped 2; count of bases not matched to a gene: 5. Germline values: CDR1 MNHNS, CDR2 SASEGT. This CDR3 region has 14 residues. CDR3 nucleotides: TGTGCCAGCAGTGTGTCCGGGACAGCCTACGAGCAGTACTTC. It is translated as CASSVSGTAYEQYF.

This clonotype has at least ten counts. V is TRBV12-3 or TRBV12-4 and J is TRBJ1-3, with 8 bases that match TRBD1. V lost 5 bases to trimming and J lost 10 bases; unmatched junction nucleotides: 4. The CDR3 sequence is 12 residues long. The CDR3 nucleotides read TGTGCCAGCAGTGGGACAGGTGGGACCATATATTTT. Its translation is CASSGTGGTIYF.

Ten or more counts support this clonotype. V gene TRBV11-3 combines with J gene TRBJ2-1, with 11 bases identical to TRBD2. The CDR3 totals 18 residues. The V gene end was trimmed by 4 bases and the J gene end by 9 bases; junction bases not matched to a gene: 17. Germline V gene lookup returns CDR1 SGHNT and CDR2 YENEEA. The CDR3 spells CASSSPLGLAGGGGEQFF. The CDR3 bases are TGTGCCAGCAGCTCCCCCCTGGGGCTAGCGGGAGGTGGCGGTGAGCAGTTCTTC.

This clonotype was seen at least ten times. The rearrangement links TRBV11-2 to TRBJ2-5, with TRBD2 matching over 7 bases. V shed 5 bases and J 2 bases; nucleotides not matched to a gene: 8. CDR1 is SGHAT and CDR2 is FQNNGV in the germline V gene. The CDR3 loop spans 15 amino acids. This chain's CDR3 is CASSPMASGQETQYF. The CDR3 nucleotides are TGTGCCAGCAGCCCGATGGCTAGCGGACAAGAGACCCAGTACTTC.

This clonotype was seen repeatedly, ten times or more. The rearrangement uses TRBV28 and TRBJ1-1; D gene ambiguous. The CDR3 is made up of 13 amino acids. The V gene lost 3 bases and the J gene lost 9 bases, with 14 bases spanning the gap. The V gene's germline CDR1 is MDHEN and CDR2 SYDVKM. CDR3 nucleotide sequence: TGTGCCAGCAGTTTCCGGTTGATGGGGAAAGCTTTCTTT. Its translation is CASSFRLMGKAFF.

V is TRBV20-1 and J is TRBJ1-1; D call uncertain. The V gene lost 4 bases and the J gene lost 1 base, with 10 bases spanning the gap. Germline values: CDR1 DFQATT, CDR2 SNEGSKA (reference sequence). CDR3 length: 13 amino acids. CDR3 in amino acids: CSAMPRRNTEAFF. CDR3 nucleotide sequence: TGCAGTGCTATGCCTCGGCGGAACACTGAAGCTTTCTTT.

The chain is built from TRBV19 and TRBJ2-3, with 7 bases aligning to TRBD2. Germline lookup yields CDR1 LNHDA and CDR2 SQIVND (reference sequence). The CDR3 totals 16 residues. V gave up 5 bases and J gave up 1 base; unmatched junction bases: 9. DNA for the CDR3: TGTGCCAGTAGTTCTAGCGGCCTTGGAGGCACAGATACGCAGTATTTT. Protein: CASSSSGLGGTDTQYF. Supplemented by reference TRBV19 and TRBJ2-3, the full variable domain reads DGGITQSPKYLFRKEGQNVTLSCEQNLNHDAMYWYRQDPGQGLRLIYYSQIVNDFQKGDIAEGYSVSREKKESFPLTVTSAQKNPTAFYLCASSSSGLGGTDTQYFGPGTRLTVL.

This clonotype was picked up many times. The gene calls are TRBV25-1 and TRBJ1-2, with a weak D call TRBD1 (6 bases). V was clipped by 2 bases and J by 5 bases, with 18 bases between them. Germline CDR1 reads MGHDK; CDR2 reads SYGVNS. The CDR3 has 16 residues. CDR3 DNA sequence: TGTGCCAGCAGTGAACAACAGGGTGGCGGTCGGTATGGCTACACCTTC. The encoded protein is CASSEQQGGGRYGYTF.

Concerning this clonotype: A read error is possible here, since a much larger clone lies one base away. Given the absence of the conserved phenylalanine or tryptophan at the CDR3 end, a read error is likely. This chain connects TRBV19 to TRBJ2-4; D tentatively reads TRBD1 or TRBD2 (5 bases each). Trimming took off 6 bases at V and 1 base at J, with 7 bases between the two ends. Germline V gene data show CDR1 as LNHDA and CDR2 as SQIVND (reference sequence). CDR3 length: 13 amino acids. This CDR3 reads CASREGAKNIQYS. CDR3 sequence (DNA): TGTGCCAGTAGAGAGGGGGCCAAAAACATTCAGTACTCC.

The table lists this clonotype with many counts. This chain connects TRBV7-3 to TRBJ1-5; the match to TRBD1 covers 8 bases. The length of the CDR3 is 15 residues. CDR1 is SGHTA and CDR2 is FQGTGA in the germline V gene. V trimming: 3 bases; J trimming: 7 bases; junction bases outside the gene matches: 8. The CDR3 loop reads CASSLDRANGQPQHF. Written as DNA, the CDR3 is TGTGCCAGCAGCTTGGACAGGGCAAATGGACAGCCCCAGCATTTT. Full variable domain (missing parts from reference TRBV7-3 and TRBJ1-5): GAGVSQTPSNKVTEKGKYVELRCDPISGHTALYWYRQSLGQGPEFLIYFQGTGAADDSGLPNDRFFAVRPEGSVSTLKIQRTERGDSAVYLCASSLDRANGQPQHFGDGTRLSIL.

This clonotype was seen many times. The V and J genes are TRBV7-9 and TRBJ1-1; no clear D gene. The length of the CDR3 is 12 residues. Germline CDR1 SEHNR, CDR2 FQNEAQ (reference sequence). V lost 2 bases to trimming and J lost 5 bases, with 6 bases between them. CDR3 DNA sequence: TGTGCCAGCAGCTTAATGTGGACTGAAGCTTTCTTT. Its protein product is CASSLMWTEAFF.

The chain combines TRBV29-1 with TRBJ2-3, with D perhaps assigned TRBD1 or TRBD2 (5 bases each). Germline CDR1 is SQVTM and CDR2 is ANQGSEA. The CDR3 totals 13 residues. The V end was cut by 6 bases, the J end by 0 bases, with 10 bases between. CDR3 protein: CSVPGPSTDTQYF. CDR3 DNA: TGCAGCGTCCCGGGACCTAGCACAGATACGCAGTATTTT.

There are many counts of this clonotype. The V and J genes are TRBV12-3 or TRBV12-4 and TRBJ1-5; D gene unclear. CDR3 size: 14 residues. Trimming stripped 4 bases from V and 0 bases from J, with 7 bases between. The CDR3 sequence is CASSYTNSNQPQHF. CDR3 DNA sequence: TGTGCCAGCAGTTACACAAATAGCAATCAGCCCCAGCATTTT.

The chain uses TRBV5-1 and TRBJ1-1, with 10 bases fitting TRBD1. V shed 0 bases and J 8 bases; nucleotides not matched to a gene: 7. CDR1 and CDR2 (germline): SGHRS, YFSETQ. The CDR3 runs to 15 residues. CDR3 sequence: CASSLGNPGQGEAFF. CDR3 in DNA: TGCGCCAGCAGCTTGGGGAACCCGGGACAGGGGGAAGCTTTCTTT. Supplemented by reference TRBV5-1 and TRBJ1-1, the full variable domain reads KAGVTQTPRYLIKTRGQQVTLSCSPISGHRSVSWYQQTPGQGLQFLFEYFSETQRNKGNFPGRFSGRQFSNSRSEMNVSTLELGDSALYLCASSLGNPGQGEAFFGQGTRLTVV.